This paragraph reports one T cell receptor beta chain. Its antigen remains unidentified. One base away there is no much larger clone; base qualities are not given. These data come from a study of blood T cell repertoires in COVID-19 (dated by TCRdb to the early 2020s). Study-wide context: Collaborator samples came from the United States, Italy and Spain and covered acute and convalescent phases of COVID-19. The prospective study material was composed of cDNA or gDNA derived from T cells, B-cell-depleted T cells, or PBMCs. Deeply sampled blood TCRbeta repertoires from subjects exposed to, actively infected with, or recovered from COVID-19 were included in the dataset. The repertoires were made available in a free public database intended to serve as a resource for research on the immune response to SARS-CoV-2. The samples were drawn from two sources: the first 160 participants of the ongoing ImmuneRACE study, and fewer than 1,500 subjects contributed by 6 global collaborators. The sample metadata nearly always contained a de-identified subject ID, COVID-19 status, age in years and sex. Where HLA class I and class II types were available, the types were taken from metadata supplied by the sample provider, not from assay-based typing. Broader findings and caveats from the paper: The quantity of clinical and demographic metadata differed by source and by participant and was supplied without curation.

Relative to germline, V is 4 bases shorter and J is 8 bases shorter, with 6 bases between their ends. Including the terminal cysteine and phenylalanine, the CDR3 comprises 11 residues. The CDR3 DNA has 33 bases and is translated from base 1. The germline V gene sets CDR1 to MDHEN and CDR2 to SYDVKM. Collaborating institutions collected whole blood in K2EDTA tubes following their own protocols. For TCRbeta analysis, collaborators shipped samples in one of three forms: frozen whole blood, isolated PBMCs, or DNA extracted from either of those sample types. The immunoSEQ Assay, a bias-controlled multiplex PCR, was used to amplify TCRbeta CDR3 regions from genomic DNA. On the authors' methods: The number of nucleated cells in each sample was estimated from the amplification of reference gene primers within the assay. To quantify the absolute abundance of each unique TCRbeta CDR3 rearrangement, sequence reads were collapsed and filtered. For each sample, productive Simpson clonality was calculated as the square root of Simpson's diversity index across productive rearrangements. TCRdb took this table from immuneACCESS and kept in-frame rearrangements with V and J called. Such tables lack part of the clones; where checked against another copy, unresolved V genes explain under half of the gap, and the rest is unexplained. The DNA was the basis for D and trimming; V, J and clone size are from that table. The sample profile shows over 130,000 clones; about four fifths of them were found once. The ten largest clonotypes hold under 4.5% of the sample.

The sequence derives from a woman aged 60-75 years with acute or convalescent COVID-19. The chain uses TRBV28 and TRBJ2-4; a weak D assignment points to TRBD1 (6 bases agree). The material sequenced was peripheral blood. The CDR3 protein: CASSSGDIQYF. At the DNA level, the sequence is TGTGCCAGCAGTTCAGGGGACATTCAGTACTTC. The variable domain in full, with residues beyond the CDR3 obtained from the reference TRBV28 and TRBJ2-4 genes, is DVKVTQSSRYLVKRTGEKVFLECVQDMDHENMFWYRQDPGLGLRLIYFSYDVKMKEKGDIPEGYSVSREKKERFSLILESASTNQTSMYLCASSSGDIQYFGAGTRLSVL.